A selection of T cell receptor beta chains follows, all from one sample in a study of T-cell reconstitution after alpha-beta-depleted transplantation in children. Each CDR3 protein gets one entry after TCRdb re-called the PCR reads with MiXCR. The table shows 98,000 or so distinct CDR3 sequences, with more than 20% occurring only once. The sequences come from PBMCs, collected before TCRalphabeta/CD19-depleted stem cell transplant. These receptors all stem from a boy between 2 and 10 years old with acute lymphoblastic leukemia, due to receive a stem cell transplant. Both conserved end residues are part of each CDR3. A D gene is named only where the DNA matches it firmly. Size tells how often a clone was seen (once, few, many) or the class of an expanded clone, and some rows leave it out.

clone_size: .
j_call: TRBJ1-3
d_call: .
v_call: TRBV20-1
cdr3_aa: CSAHRPHSGNTIYF
cdr3_nt: TGCAGTGCCCACAGACCGCACTCTGGAAACACCATATATTTT

clone_size: many
j_call: TRBJ2-1
d_call: .
v_call: TRBV28
cdr3_aa: CASSLPSSYNEQFF
cdr3_nt: TGTGCCAGCAGTTTACCGAGCTCCTACAATGAGCAGTTCTTC

clone_size: .
j_call: TRBJ1-1
d_call: .
v_call: TRBV20-1
cdr3_aa: CSAPQMVDTEAFF
cdr3_nt: TGCAGTGCTCCCCAGATGGTGGACACTGAAGCTTTCTTT

clone_size: once
j_call: TRBJ1-4
d_call: .
v_call: TRBV6-1
cdr3_aa: CATAVLAGEKLFF
cdr3_nt: TGTGCCACTGCCGTTTTGGCGGGAGAAAAACTGTTTTTT

clone_size: few
j_call: TRBJ2-2
d_call: TRBD2
v_call: TRBV4-1
cdr3_aa: CASSRSGPSANTGELFF
cdr3_nt: TGCGCCAGCAGCCGTAGCGGGCCCTCCGCGAACACCGGGGAGCTGTTTTTT

clone_size: few
j_call: TRBJ2-7
d_call: TRBD1
v_call: TRBV4-1
cdr3_aa: CASSQDLGNRGYEQYF
cdr3_nt: TGCGCCAGCAGCCAAGATCTAGGAAACAGGGGCTACGAGCAGTACTTC

clone_size: few
j_call: TRBJ2-7
d_call: .
v_call: TRBV20-1
cdr3_aa: CSARDPPRKYEQYF
cdr3_nt: TGCAGTGCTAGAGACCCCCCAAGGAAATACGAGCAGTACTTC

clone_size: few
j_call: TRBJ2-2
d_call: .
v_call: TRBV7-8
cdr3_aa: CASSQSGGHTGELFF
cdr3_nt: TGTGCCAGCAGCCAAAGTGGGGGGCACACCGGGGAGCTGTTTTTT

clone_size: .
j_call: TRBJ2-5
d_call: TRBD2
v_call: TRBV7-9
cdr3_aa: CASSKNLLAVDTQETQYF
cdr3_nt: TGTGCCAGCAGCAAAAATTTACTAGCGGTCGACACACAAGAGACCCAGTACTTC

clone_size: .
j_call: TRBJ2-5
d_call: .
v_call: TRBV3-1
cdr3_aa: CASSQDLTPRTQYF
cdr3_nt: TGTGCCAGCAGCCAAGATTTAACCCCAAGGACCCAGTACTTC

clone_size: .
j_call: TRBJ2-7
d_call: TRBD2
v_call: TRBV11-1
cdr3_aa: CASSRDVSGTYEQYF
cdr3_nt: TGTGCCAGCAGCCGTGACGTTAGCGGGACCTACGAGCAGTACTTC